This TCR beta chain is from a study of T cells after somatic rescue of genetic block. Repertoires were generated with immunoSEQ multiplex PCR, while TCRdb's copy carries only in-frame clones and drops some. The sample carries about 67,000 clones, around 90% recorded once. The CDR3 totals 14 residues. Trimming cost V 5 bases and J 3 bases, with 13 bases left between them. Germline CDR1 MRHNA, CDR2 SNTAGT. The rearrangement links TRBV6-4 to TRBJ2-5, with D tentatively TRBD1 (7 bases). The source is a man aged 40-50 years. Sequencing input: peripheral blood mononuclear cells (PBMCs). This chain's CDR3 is CASSQQGGEETQYF. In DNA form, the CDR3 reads TGTGCCAGCAGTCAGCAGGGGGGAGAAGAGACCCAGTACTTC.